This T cell receptor beta chain originates from a study of blood T cell repertoires in COVID-19. Overall study context: There were acute and convalescent COVID-19 samples, and they came from the United States, Italy and Spain.

With 2 bases removed from V and 4 bases from J, the gap between germline ends came to 9 bases. Looked up from germline, CDR1 is GTSNPN and CDR2 is SVGIG (reference sequence). This CDR3 has 12 residues. The authors' processing: Estimation of nucleated cell counts relied on the amplification of reference gene primers. Only in-frame clones appear in the TCRdb table, and some are missing; sequencing was by immunoSEQ multiplex PCR. V and J calls and clone size come straight from that table; D and trimming were deduced from the DNA. Here the sample spans over 85,000 clones, around 85% being singletons. The receptor comes from a man in his forties or fifties with acute or convalescent COVID-19. Sequenced: peripheral blood. The chain joins TRBV30 to TRBJ2-7, with TRBD1 as a possible D gene (6 bases). CDR3 nucleotide sequence: TGTGCCTGGAGTCCACAGGGTTACGAGCAGTACTTC. Protein sequence: CAWSPQGYEQYF.